This paragraph covers one T cell receptor beta chain sequence. This entry belongs to a study of T cells expressing NK-cell markers. TCRdb re-analyzed the 5' RACE reads; it lists each CDR3 protein once, without DNA. The sample totals about 540,000 distinct CDR3 sequences. This clonotype was sampled from a man between 18 and 35 years old in good health. The sequencing sample was made of blood T cells: a sorted CD56 or NKG2C T cell subset, CD4+ or CD8+ T cells, or bulk PBMC T cells (not recorded which).

The CDR3 protein is CASSEGGANTGELFF. The chain links TRBV10-1 to TRBJ2-2; TCRdb's D gene call, TRBD1, goes unchecked for lack of DNA. CDR1 WNHNN and CDR2 SYGVQD come from the germline V gene (reference sequence). This CDR3 has 15 residues.